Listed here are 28 T cell receptor beta chains from one sample, sequenced in a study of T cell clones after liver transplantation. Here immunoSEQ multiplex PCR was the method, and the copy in TCRdb shows in-frame clones only, minus some. The sample holds 68,000 or so clones; roughly 92% are singletons and the top ten take 0.75% to 1%. The material was CD4+ T cells from blood, obtained less than 27 months after liver transplant. Receptor source: a human patient who received a liver transplant. Among the T cells, some may be from the graft donor.

The chain links TRBV5-1 to TRBJ2-4, with 11 nucleotides matching TRBD1. This CDR3 contains 15 residues. Germline CDR1 is SGHRS and CDR2 is YFSETQ. V trimming: 0 bases; J trimming: 8 bases; junction bases outside the gene matches: 4. CDR3: CASSLAGTGGDIQYF. The CDR3 nucleotides are TGCGCCAGCAGCTTGGCCGGGACAGGGGGTGACATTCAGTACTTC.

The chain combines TRBV9 with TRBJ2-6, with 7 bases identical to TRBD1. This CDR3 is 15 amino acids long. Germline values: CDR1 SGDLS, CDR2 YYNGEE. V gave up 4 bases and J gave up 4 bases; unmatched junction bases: 5. The chain's CDR3 is CASSPGQAGANVLTF. CDR3 nucleotide sequence: TGTGCCAGCAGCCCTGGACAGGCCGGGGCCAACGTCCTGACTTTC.

This clone was recorded once. The rearrangement uses TRBV9 and TRBJ1-2, with 8 bases lining up with TRBD1. V was clipped by 0 bases and J by 4 bases; unmatched bases: 11. The CDR3 is 17 amino acids. From germline, CDR1 is SGDLS and CDR2 YYNGEE. As DNA, the CDR3 is TGTGCCAGCAGCGTAGAACCAGGGGGCAAGGAGTCCTATGGCTACACCTTC. The encoded protein is CASSVEPGGKESYGYTF.

This chain links TRBV27 with TRBJ1-5; tentatively, D is TRBD1 (5 bases). V was clipped by 6 bases and J by 5 bases, with 20 bases between them. The CDR3 covers 16 residues. Germline V lookup: CDR1 MNHEY, CDR2 SMNVEV (reference sequence). The CDR3 is CASRSTGGGAYQPQHF. CDR3 in DNA: TGTGCCAGCAGGTCGACTGGGGGAGGGGCTTATCAGCCCCAGCATTTT.

The chain employs TRBV4-2 and TRBJ2-2; 10 bases fit TRBD2. Germline values: CDR1 LGHNA, CDR2 YNFKEQ. There are 18 residues in the CDR3. V shed 0 bases and J 2 bases; nucleotides not matched to a gene: 6. As DNA, the CDR3 is TGTGCCAGCAGCCAAGATCCAGCGGGAGGGCTAAACACCGGGGAGCTGTTTTTT. Translated, it gives CASSQDPAGGLNTGELFF.

This chain connects TRBV7-8 to TRBJ2-5, with TRBD1 as a possible D gene (5 bases). The CDR3 has 15 residues. The V gene's germline CDR1 is SGHVS and CDR2 FQNEAQ. V shed 6 bases and J shed 1 base, with 15 bases lying between them. DNA of the CDR3: TGTGCCAGCAGGGGGCGGCGGACCTTCCAAGAGACCCAGTACTTC. Amino acid sequence: CASRGRRTFQETQYF.

The V and J genes are TRBV19 and TRBJ2-7; maybe TRBD2 (5 bases). V dropped 7 bases and J dropped 3 bases, with 16 bases sitting between them. The CDR3 sequence is 14 residues long. From germline, CDR1 is LNHDA and CDR2 SQIVND (reference sequence). This CDR3 reads CASKADGMGYEQYF. CDR3 sequence (DNA): TGTGCCAGTAAGGCGGACGGGATGGGCTACGAGCAGTACTTC.

This clone was counted once. The chain employs TRBV5-4 and TRBJ2-3, with D perhaps TRBD1 or TRBD2 (5 bases each). CDR1 and CDR2 from the germline V gene are SGHNT and YYREEE (reference sequence). The CDR3 loop spans 16 amino acids. Trimming took off 2 bases at V and 0 bases at J, with 13 bases between the two ends. The CDR3 sequence: CASSFGTGGSTDTQYF. CDR3 DNA sequence: TGTGCCAGCAGCTTCGGGACGGGCGGAAGCACAGATACGCAGTATTTT.

This clone occurred a few times. The CDR3 DNA is TGTGCCAGCAGCCCAGGACAGGACGTGAACTATGGCTACACCTTC. It encodes CASSPGQDVNYGYTF. The rearrangement links TRBV7-3 to TRBJ1-2; 7 nucleotides align to TRBD1. Per the germline V gene, CDR1 is SGHTA and CDR2 is FQGTGA. The CDR3 covers 15 residues. The ends lost 5 bases at V and 2 bases at J; junction bases unmatched: 8.

The chain joins TRBV4-1 to TRBJ2-5; D is possibly TRBD1 (6 bases). V shed 0 bases and J shed 4 bases, with 12 bases lying between them. The CDR3 totals 15 residues. From germline, CDR1 is MGHRA and CDR2 YSYEKL. CDR3 DNA sequence: TGCGCCAGCAGCCAAGACCCTAGGGGGTCAGAGACCCAGTACTTC. It specifies CASSQDPRGSETQYF.

The chain carries TRBV19 and TRBJ2-5; 7 bases agree with TRBD2. CDR3 size: 15 residues. Germline V gene data show CDR1 as LNHDA and CDR2 as SQIVND (reference sequence). J lost 4 bases, V lost 5 bases, and 10 bases had no gene match. CDR3 nucleotides: TGTGCCAGTAGTGCAGGCGGGGGAAGGGGAGAGACCCAGTACTTC. This translates into CASSAGGGRGETQYF.

The V and J genes are TRBV29-1 and TRBJ1-1; D may be TRBD1 (6 bases). The germline CDR1 and CDR2 sequences are SQVTM and ANQGSEA. The CDR3 has 13 amino acids. V was cut by 8 bases and J by 1 base, with 14 bases left in between. The CDR3 bases are TGCAGCCTTAGCAGGGGCCGGAACACTGAAGCTTTCTTT. This encodes CSLSRGRNTEAFF.

The rearrangement links TRBV11-3 to TRBJ2-1; TRBD2 agrees at 10 bases. With 1 base clipped from V and 7 bases from J, the junction kept 7 bases outside the gene matches. The germline CDR1 and CDR2 sequences are SGHNT and YENEEA. CDR3 size: 16 residues. CDR3 sequence (DNA): TGTGCCAGCAGCTTAGGGCTAGCGGGAGCCGGAAATGAGCAGTTCTTC. It translates to CASSLGLAGAGNEQFF.

The chain combines TRBV4-3 with TRBJ1-5; D not resolved. The V gene lost 0 bases and the J gene lost 1 base, with 10 bases spanning the gap. This CDR3 spans 16 amino acids. Germline CDR1 LGHNA, CDR2 YSLEER. The CDR3 region has the DNA TGCGCCAGCAGCCAAGATCTATTGGGGAGCAATCAGCCCCAGCATTTT. Amino acids: CASSQDLLGSNQPQHF.

The chain links TRBV15 to TRBJ2-5; unclear D gene. V lost 1 base, J lost 2 bases, and 11 bases lay in between. CDR1 LNHNV and CDR2 YYDKDF come from the germline V gene (reference sequence). This CDR3 spans 15 amino acids. DNA for the CDR3: TGTGCCACCAGCAGAGTTAGGACCCAGCAAGAGACCCAGTACTTC. It translates to CATSRVRTQQETQYF. Complete variable domain (other parts from reference TRBV15 and TRBJ2-5): DAMVIQNPRYQVTQFGKPVTLSCSQTLNHNVMYWYQQKSSQAPKLLFHYYDKDFNNEADTPDNFQSRRPNTSFCFLDIRSPGLGDTAMYLCATSRVRTQQETQYFGPGTRLLVL.

The chain employs TRBV5-5 and TRBJ2-1; D uncertain. From germline, CDR1 is SGHKS and CDR2 YYEKEE (reference sequence). V dropped 6 bases and J dropped 2 bases, with 9 bases sitting between them. This CDR3 has 13 amino acids. The CDR3 here is CASNLATYNEQFF. The CDR3 coding sequence is TGTGCCAGCAACTTAGCCACCTACAATGAGCAGTTCTTC.

The chain couples TRBV4-2 to TRBJ2-2, with 7 nucleotides matching TRBD2. The CDR3 is made up of 15 amino acids. V dropped 6 bases and J dropped 7; count of bases not matched to a gene: 11. Germline loops: CDR1 LGHNA, CDR2 YNFKEQ. The CDR3 spells CASRISGTAFGELFF. The CDR3 DNA sequence: TGTGCCAGCAGGATCAGCGGGACCGCGTTCGGGGAGCTGTTTTTT.

The rearrangement uses TRBV5-4 and TRBJ2-2; 7 bases map to TRBD2. The V gene end was trimmed by 0 bases and the J gene end by 10 bases; junction bases not matched to a gene: 3. Per germline, CDR1 SGHNT and CDR2 YYREEE (reference sequence). The CDR3 loop spans 13 amino acids. The CDR3 loop is CASSLAGGLELFF. CDR3 bases: TGTGCCAGCAGCTTGGCGGGGGGTTTGGAGCTGTTTTTT.

The chain is built from TRBV5-1 and TRBJ1-4, with a tentative D call TRBD1 (6 bases). V was cut by 0 bases and J by 7 bases, with 13 bases left in between. The CDR3 runs 15 residues. Germline V CDR1 and CDR2: SGHRS, YFSETQ. This CDR3 reads CASSLEGDPSEKLFF. CDR3 coding DNA: TGCGCCAGCAGCTTGGAGGGGGACCCCAGTGAAAAACTGTTTTTT.

The J gene is TRBJ1-5, the V gene TRBV5-4, with D tentatively TRBD1 (6 bases). Deletions cut 4 bases from V and 0 bases from J, with 8 bases between. The germline V gene encodes CDR1 SGHNT and CDR2 YYREEE (reference sequence). CDR3 length: 14 amino acids. The CDR3 DNA reads TGTGCCAGCAGCATACAGGGTAGCAATCAGCCCCAGCATTTT. This translates into CASSIQGSNQPQHF.

The J gene is TRBJ1-4, the V gene TRBV25-1; 7 nucleotides agree with TRBD1. CDR1 and CDR2 from the germline V gene are MGHDK and SYGVNS. The CDR3 loop spans 17 amino acids. Unmatched junction bases numbered 13, after V lost 6 bases and J lost 3 bases. The CDR3 region has the DNA TGTGCCAGCAGGAGGGCGGGACAGTCTGCAGCTAATGAAAAACTGTTTTTT. It codes for CASRRAGQSAANEKLFF.

The chain combines TRBV7-8 with TRBJ1-1, with D possibly TRBD1 on 5 matching bases. Germline CDR1 reads SGHVS; CDR2 reads FQNEAQ. CDR3 length: 17 residues. Trimming left V 0 bases short and J 0 bases short, with 14 bases between. CDR3 region: CASSLASSWGVNTEAFF. The CDR3 DNA reads as TGTGCCAGCAGCTTAGCGAGCAGCTGGGGGGTGAACACTGAAGCTTTCTTT.

V usage is TRBV5-4 and J usage is TRBJ2-1, with D maybe TRBD1 (6 bases). The V and J ends lost 4 bases and 0 bases respectively, with 14 bases between them. CDR3 length: 16 residues. The V gene's germline CDR1 is SGHNT and CDR2 YYREEE (reference sequence). In DNA form, the CDR3 reads TGTGCCAGCAGCCCGCGACAGGAGAGCTCCTACAATGAGCAGTTCTTC. Its translation is CASSPRQESSYNEQFF.

This chain connects TRBV6-5 to TRBJ2-7; D uncertain. Germline loops: CDR1 MNHEY, CDR2 SVGAGI. V was clipped by 4 bases and J by 3 bases, with 10 bases between them. The CDR3 runs 13 residues. The DNA for the CDR3 is TGTGCCAGCAGTTTGGGTACGAACTACGAGCAGTACTTC. Its translation is CASSLGTNYEQYF.

This chain's CDR3 is CASSQDLVTLKQYF. The CDR3 DNA is TGTGCCAGCAGCCAAGATCTTGTGACGCTCAAGCAGTACTTC. The chain employs TRBV14 and TRBJ2-7, with no clear D. CDR1 is SGHDN, CDR2 FVKESK, per germline. V was cut by 0 bases and J by 8 bases, with 14 bases left in between. The CDR3 sequence is 14 residues long.

This clone was seen only a few times. The genes are TRBV2 and TRBJ1-2, with 7 nucleotides matching TRBD1. Germline lookup yields CDR1 SNHLY and CDR2 FYNNEI. The CDR3 loop spans 14 amino acids. Trimming cost V 6 bases and J 7 bases; bases outside gene matches: 11. CDR3 DNA: TGTGCCAGCAGGGAACAGGGGCCGGGAGGTGGCTACACCTTC. Residues: CASREQGPGGGYTF.

This clone was detected only once. The rearrangement joins TRBV2 to TRBJ1-2; D not resolved. Trimming shortened V by 0 bases and J by 5 bases, and 7 bases separated the two germline ends. The CDR3 is made up of 13 amino acids. Germline CDR1 and CDR2: SNHLY and FYNNEI. CDR3 loop: CASSEARGYGYTF. The CDR3 bases are TGTGCCAGCAGTGAAGCGAGAGGGTATGGCTACACCTTC.

This clone turned up a few times. This chain uses TRBV12-5 with TRBJ2-1, with D perhaps TRBD1 (5 bases). Germline V gene sequence: CDR1 LGHNT, CDR2 FRNRAP. This CDR3 region has 14 residues. V dropped 7 bases and J dropped 4 bases, with 14 bases sitting between them. CDR3 sequence: CASAREGVYNEQFF. The CDR3 bases are TGTGCTAGTGCCAGGGAAGGGGTATACAATGAGCAGTTCTTC.